The next 29 T cell receptor beta chains were all read from a single sample in a study of T-cell memory formation after mild COVID-19. TCRdb re-called the 5' RACE reads through MiXCR, storing one row per CDR3 protein. The sample includes some 450,000 distinct CDR3 sequences, roughly 18% of them seen just once. The sequencing input was PBMCs or a T cell subset sorted from them (not recorded which). The receptors derive from a man younger than 35 who had mild COVID-19 (a few samples of this study predate the infection). Cell type and time point are not known.

This clonotype was seen at least ten times. The V and J genes are TRBV19 and TRBJ2-6; D is perhaps TRBD2 (6 bases). CDR3 length: 16 residues. V gave up 0 bases and J gave up 2 bases, with 8 bases separating them. CDR1 LNHDA and CDR2 SQIVND come from the germline V gene (reference sequence). The CDR3 reads CASSIEGRPGANVLTF. DNA for the CDR3: TGTGCCAGTAGTATAGAGGGGAGGCCTGGGGCCAACGTCCTGACTTTC.

The chain carries TRBV10-3 and TRBJ1-5; TRBD1 matches at 7 bases. From germline, CDR1 is ENHRY and CDR2 SYGVKD. Unmatched junction bases numbered 7, after V lost 4 bases and J lost 4 bases. The CDR3 sequence is 15 residues long. The CDR3 protein is CAISGDSVSNQPQHF. The DNA of the CDR3 is TGTGCCATCAGTGGGGACAGCGTGTCAAATCAGCCCCAGCATTTT.

In this sample, this clonotype turned up many times. The chain employs TRBV11-2 and TRBJ1-2; 7 bases match TRBD1. With 4 bases clipped from V and 5 bases from J, the junction kept 4 bases outside the gene matches. The CDR3 extends over 13 amino acids. Germline CDR1 SGHAT, CDR2 FQNNGV. CDR3 residues: CASSSGQDYGYTF. CDR3 DNA: TGTGCCAGCAGCTCCGGACAGGATTATGGCTACACCTTC.

The chain recombines TRBV10-3 with TRBJ1-1, with D hard to call. The germline V gene encodes CDR1 ENHRY and CDR2 SYGVKD. The CDR3 runs 15 residues. V was pared by 0 bases and J by 0 bases, with 8 bases between. The DNA for the CDR3 is TGTGCCATCAGTGAGTCGTGGGGTGTGAACACTGAAGCTTTCTTT. As protein: CAISESWGVNTEAFF.

The chain links TRBV27 to TRBJ2-3; 12 bases are shared with TRBD1. V dropped 8 bases and J dropped 0; count of bases not matched to a gene: 15. The CDR3 contains 19 residues. Germline CDR1 reads MNHEY; CDR2 reads SMNVEV (reference sequence). CDR3 in amino acids: CASPARGQGAQTSTDTQYF. CDR3 coding DNA: TGTGCCAGCCCGGCCCGGGGACAGGGGGCCCAAACAAGCACAGATACGCAGTATTTT.

As to this clonotype: A much larger clone lies one base from this, so it may be a read error. The conserved phenylalanine or tryptophan normally closing the CDR3 is absent here, so this likely arose from a read error. The rearrangement links TRBV7-2 to TRBJ2-7; D remains unclear. Trimming left V 4 bases short and J 4 bases short, with 8 bases between. The CDR3 extends over 12 amino acids. Per germline, CDR1 SGHTA and CDR2 FQGNSA. The CDR3 DNA reads as TGTGCCAGCAGCTCGGTCCCGTACGAGCAGTACTTA. This codes for CASSSVPYEQYL.

As concerns this clonotype: This may arise from a read error, as a much more abundant clone is one base away. The chain couples TRBV6-5 to TRBJ1-1; D remains ambiguous. Germline V gives CDR1 MNHEY, CDR2 SVGAGI. The CDR3 extends over 13 amino acids. CDR3: CAGREGPGPEAFF. Here the CDR3 DNA reads TGTGCCGGCAGAGAAGGGCCTGGCCCTGAAGCTTTCTTT.

The sample holds a few counts of this clonotype. This sequence joins TRBV6-6 and TRBJ1-1; no firm D call. Per germline, CDR1 MNHNY and CDR2 SVGAGI (reference sequence). The CDR3 spans 18 residues. V was clipped by 7 bases and J by 1 base, with 25 bases between them. The CDR3 loop reads CASTPFLPSLGRNTEAFF. CDR3 nucleotide sequence: TGTGCCAGCACCCCCTTTTTGCCGAGTCTAGGTAGGAACACTGAAGCTTTCTTT.

This sequence joins TRBV6-5 and TRBJ1-2; TRBD1 matches at 9 bases. With V trimmed by 6 bases and J by 8 bases, 4 bases remained unmatched. Germline CDR1 MNHEY, CDR2 SVGAGI. The CDR3 covers 12 residues. The CDR3 DNA is TGTGCCAGCAGGCTAACAGGGGGCGGCTACACCTTC. Its translation: CASRLTGGGYTF.

Many counts were recorded for this clonotype. The gene calls are TRBV7-9 and TRBJ1-2; D uncertain. The germline gives CDR1 SEHNR, CDR2 FQNEAQ (reference sequence). V was shortened by 1 base and J by 4 bases, with 7 bases between the two germline ends. The CDR3 consists of 13 residues. The CDR3 bases are TGTGCCAGCAGCTTAGGGGGTACCTATGGCTACACCTTC. This translates into CASSLGGTYGYTF.

This sequence joins TRBV9 and TRBJ2-3, with D unresolved. The CDR3 is made up of 13 amino acids. Germline V gene data show CDR1 as SGDLS and CDR2 as YYNGEE. Between the trimmed V and J ends, which lost 0 bases and 7 bases, there was a span of 9 bases. The CDR3 reads CASSVEGWYTQYF. The DNA of the CDR3 is TGTGCCAGCAGCGTAGAAGGATGGTATACGCAGTATTTT.

V gene TRBV7-2 combines with J gene TRBJ2-3; D remains unclear. V lost 4 bases and J lost 10, with 18 bases in between. The CDR3 is 14 amino acids. Germline CDR1 and CDR2: SGHTA and FQGNSA. In nucleotides, the CDR3 is TGTGCCAGCAGCTCCAATTGGATAGGAGAGGCGCAGTATTTT. Its protein is CASSSNWIGEAQYF.

Ten or more counts support this clonotype. The chain combines TRBV7-9 with TRBJ1-3; D not certain. The CDR3 runs 14 residues. V lost 2 bases and J 2 bases, leaving 7 bases between the germline ends. The V gene's germline CDR1 is SEHNR and CDR2 FQNEAQ (reference sequence). DNA for the CDR3: TGTGCCAGCAGCTTAATGGGTACTGGAAACACCATATATTTT. This encodes CASSLMGTGNTIYF.

This chain joins TRBV27 and TRBJ1-2; D gene uncertain. The germline V and J ends were trimmed by 0 bases and 8 bases, with 10 bases remaining between them. In germline, CDR1 is MNHEY, CDR2 SMNVEV (reference sequence). This CDR3 is 13 amino acids long. The CDR3 DNA reads as TGTGCCAGCAGTTTATCGAATGTGGAAGGCTACACCTTC. Translated, it gives CASSLSNVEGYTF.

About this clonotype: Sequence at one end of the junction differs from germline and may be a read error. The CDR3, as DNA: TGTGCTAGCAGTTTGGGGACAGCGTTTGGCTACGAGCAGTACTTC. It translates to CASSLGTAFGYEQYF. The chain has TRBV12-3 or TRBV12-4 and TRBJ2-7, with TRBD1 matching over 7 bases. The CDR3 is 15 residues long.

The DNA for the CDR3 is TGTGCCATCCCCAACCGCCGGGGGCCCCACACAGATACGCAGTATTTT. Translated: CAIPNRRGPHTDTQYF. J is TRBJ2-3 and V is TRBV7-9; D assignment may be TRBD1 or TRBD2 (6 bases each). This CDR3 comprises 16 residues. Trimming stripped 10 bases from V and 2 bases from J, with 22 bases between. The germline gives CDR1 SEHNR, CDR2 FQNEAQ (reference sequence). Based on the CDR3 plus reference TRBV7-9 and TRBJ2-3, the full variable domain is DTGVSQNPRHKITKRGQNVTFRCDPISEHNRLYWYRQTLGQGPEFLTYFQNEAQLEKSRLLSDRFSAERPKGSFSTLEIQRTEQGDSAMYLCAIPNRRGPHTDTQYFGPGTRLTVL.

On this clonotype itself: This may be a read error, as it is one base from a much larger clone. The chain combines TRBV25-1 with TRBJ2-5, with 7 bases identical to TRBD1. The CDR3 runs to 14 residues. V shed 5 bases, J shed 3 bases, and the junction held 6 bases outside the gene matches. The germline V gene encodes CDR1 MGHDK and CDR2 SYGVNS. CDR3 in amino acids: CASSSGQDKETQYF. The CDR3 nucleotides read TGTGCCAGCAGTTCAGGACAGGATAAAGAGACCCAGTACTTC. Filled out from reference TRBV25-1 and TRBJ2-5, the complete variable domain reads EADIYQTPRYLVIGTGKKITLECSQTMGHDKMYWYQQDPGMELHLIHYSYGVNSTEKGDLSSESTVSRIRTEHFPLTLESARPSHTSQYLCASSSGQDKETQYFGPGTRLLVL.

Only a few counts were recorded for this clonotype. The CDR3 loop is CSVVGTGTDTQYF. The CDR3 DNA sequence: TGCAGCGTTGTTGGGACCGGCACAGATACGCAGTATTTT. This chain connects TRBV29-1 to TRBJ2-3, with D possibly being TRBD1 or TRBD2 (5 bases each). Trimming cost V 4 bases and J 1 base, with 9 bases left between them. The CDR3 totals 13 residues. Germline CDR1 reads SQVTM; CDR2 reads ANQGSEA.

This clonotype was observed a handful of times. The chain employs TRBV4-3 and TRBJ1-1; weak D call: TRBD1 (6 bases). V was clipped by 3 bases and J by 2 bases, with 13 bases between them. This CDR3 region has 15 residues. Germline V lookup: CDR1 LGHNA, CDR2 YSLEER. CDR3 region: CASSQDPTGNTEAFF. CDR3 in DNA: TGCGCCAGCAGCCAGGACCCGACAGGTAACACTGAAGCTTTCTTT.

The chain links TRBV15 to TRBJ1-2; no reliable D call. Germline CDR1 LNHNV, CDR2 YYDKDF (reference sequence). The CDR3 totals 12 residues. Trimming pared 1 base from V and 8 bases from J, leaving 8 bases between. The CDR3 coding sequence is TGTGCCACCAGCAGAGGAGTTGGAGGCTACACCTTC. It encodes CATSRGVGGYTF.

The chain recombines TRBV29-1 with TRBJ1-1, with D possibly TRBD1 on 5 matching bases. Trimming took 5 bases from V and 0 from J, leaving 10 bases between them. Germline CDR1 and CDR2: SQVTM and ANQGSEA. This CDR3 is built from 13 residues. This CDR3 reads CSVHQGLNTEAFF. In nucleotides, the CDR3 is TGCAGCGTTCACCAGGGATTGAACACTGAAGCTTTCTTT.

V is TRBV24-1 and J is TRBJ2-7, with 11 bases matching TRBD1. Germline CDR1 reads KGHDR; CDR2 reads SFDVKD. The junction had 8 bases not matched to a gene; V was cut back by 9 bases and J by 5 bases. The CDR3 covers 14 residues. In DNA, the CDR3 is TGTGCCACCCGGACAGGGGGCCATTCGGACGAGCAGTACTTC. Translating it yields CATRTGGHSDEQYF.

The chain couples TRBV20-1 to TRBJ2-5, with D maybe TRBD2 (6 bases). The ends were cut back, 4 bases at V and 6 bases at J, with 18 bases in the middle. The germline gives CDR1 DFQATT, CDR2 SNEGSKA (reference sequence). There are 14 residues in the CDR3. CDR3 nucleotide sequence: TGCAGTGCTATGCCCGGGAGCCTCAGGAAGACCCAGTACTTC. This encodes CSAMPGSLRKTQYF.

This clonotype was counted only a few times. The chain links TRBV20-1 to TRBJ2-5, with no clear D. The germline gives CDR1 DFQATT, CDR2 SNEGSKA (reference sequence). Trimming took off 0 bases at V and 5 bases at J, with 10 bases between the two ends. The CDR3 has 13 residues. CDR3 sequence reads: CSARDEKTETQYF. The DNA for the CDR3 is TGCAGTGCTAGAGATGAGAAAACGGAGACCCAGTACTTC.

This clonotype occurred a few times. V is TRBV2 and J is TRBJ2-3, with D unresolved. The germline CDR1 and CDR2 sequences are SNHLY and FYNNEI. CDR3 length: 14 amino acids. V lost 2 bases and J 3 bases, leaving 9 bases between the germline ends. CDR3 bases: TGTGCCAGCAGTGAACCCGGCCAAACAGATACGCAGTATTTT. Amino acid sequence: CASSEPGQTDTQYF. The whole variable domain, filled in from reference TRBV2 and TRBJ2-3, reads EPEVTQTPSHQVTQMGQEVILRCVPISNHLYFYWYRQILGQKVEFLVSFYNNEISEKSEIFDDQFSVERPDGSNFTLKIRSTKLEDSAMYFCASSEPGQTDTQYFGPGTRLTVL.

The CDR3 protein is CAISGRADTEAFF. For the CDR3, the DNA is TGTGCCATCAGTGGCAGGGCGGACACTGAAGCTTTCTTT. The chain combines TRBV10-3 with TRBJ1-1; a possible D gene is TRBD1 (5 bases). The CDR3 has 13 amino acids. V was clipped by 4 bases and J by 3 bases, with 9 bases between them. CDR1 ENHRY and CDR2 SYGVKD come from the germline V gene.

The chain combines TRBV9 with TRBJ2-2, with D tentatively TRBD1 (7 bases). Germline CDR1 reads SGDLS; CDR2 reads YYNGEE. CDR3 length: 15 amino acids. The V end was cut by 4 bases, the J end by 7 bases, with 17 bases between. CDR3 protein: CASSSLGGGGGELFF. Written as DNA, the CDR3 is TGTGCCAGCAGCTCCCTTGGAGGGGGCGGCGGGGAGCTGTTTTTT. The whole variable domain, remainder taken from reference TRBV9 and TRBJ2-2, is DSGVTQTPKHLITATGQRVTLRCSPRSGDLSVYWYQQSLDQGLQFLIQYYNGEERAKGNILERFSAQQFPDLHSELNLSSLELGDSALYFCASSSLGGGGGELFFGEGSRLTVL.

In this sample, this clonotype turned up a few times. This chain uses TRBV29-1 with TRBJ1-1; 7 bases line up with TRBD1. CDR3 length: 14 residues. Per germline, CDR1 SQVTM and CDR2 ANQGSEA. Trimming removed 4 bases from V and 4 bases from J; junction bases left unmatched: 9. CDR3 DNA sequence: TGCAGCGTTGGAACAGGGGCGTATGGCACTGAAGCTTTCTTT. Protein: CSVGTGAYGTEAFF.

The chain is built from TRBV5-5 and TRBJ2-3; 9 bases are shared with TRBD1. The V and J ends lost 2 bases and 3 bases, in that order; junction bases with no gene match: 4. The germline gives CDR1 SGHKS, CDR2 YYEKEE (reference sequence). This CDR3 region has 15 residues. The CDR3: CASSLQGARTDTQYF. DNA of the CDR3: TGTGCCAGCAGCTTACAGGGGGCGCGAACAGATACGCAGTATTTT.